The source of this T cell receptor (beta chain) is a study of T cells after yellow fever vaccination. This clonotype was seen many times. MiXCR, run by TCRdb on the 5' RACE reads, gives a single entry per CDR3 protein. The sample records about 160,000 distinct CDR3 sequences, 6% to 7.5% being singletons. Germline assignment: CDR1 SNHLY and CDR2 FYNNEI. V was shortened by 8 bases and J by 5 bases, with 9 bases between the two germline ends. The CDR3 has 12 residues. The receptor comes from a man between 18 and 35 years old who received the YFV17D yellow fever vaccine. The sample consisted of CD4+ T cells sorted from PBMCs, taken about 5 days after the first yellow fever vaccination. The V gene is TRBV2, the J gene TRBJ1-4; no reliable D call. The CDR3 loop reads CASEGANEKLFF. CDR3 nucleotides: TGTGCCAGCGAAGGAGCGAATGAAAAACTGTTTTTT.